The present TCR beta chain was sequenced within a study of cytomegalovirus exposure and HLA in healthy donors. The J segment lost 11 bases and the V segment lost 0 bases, leaving 9 bases of the junction unmatched. The CDR3 covers 14 residues. In germline, CDR1 is MGHRA, CDR2 YSYEKL. This clone was picked up one time. The PCR contained 60 Vbeta and 13 Jbeta primers. Clones were read by immunoSEQ multiplex PCR, and TCRdb kept only the in-frame ones, dropping some. The data hold some 150,000 clones, with around 80% observed a single time. The sample was PBMCs. J is TRBJ2-5 and V is TRBV4-1, with 7 positions matching TRBD1. The receptor comes from a man aged 40-50 years in good health and CMV-seropositive. CDR3 residues: CASSQDRTGWEQYF. The CDR3 bases are TGCGCCAGCAGCCAAGATCGGACAGGTTGGGAGCAGTACTTC.